This T cell receptor (beta chain) was recovered during a study of response to subunit inactivated influenza vaccine. CDR3 length: 13 amino acids. V dropped 2 bases and J dropped 3 bases, with 7 bases sitting between them. Per the germline V gene, CDR1 is SEHNR and CDR2 is FQNEAQ (reference sequence). This clonotype was observed a handful of times. A single record per CDR3 protein comes from TCRdb applying MiXCR to the RT-PCR reads. The profile shows 650,000 to 800,000 distinct CDR3 sequences, about 15% of them singletons. This receptor was obtained from a man aged 50 to 59 who received an inactivated influenza vaccine. Sample: PBMCs from blood, taken about 14 days before vaccination. The chain is built from TRBV7-9 and TRBJ1-2; the D is unclear. The CDR3: CASSLIRYYGYTF. The CDR3 coding sequence is TGTGCCAGCAGCTTAATAAGATACTATGGCTACACCTTC.